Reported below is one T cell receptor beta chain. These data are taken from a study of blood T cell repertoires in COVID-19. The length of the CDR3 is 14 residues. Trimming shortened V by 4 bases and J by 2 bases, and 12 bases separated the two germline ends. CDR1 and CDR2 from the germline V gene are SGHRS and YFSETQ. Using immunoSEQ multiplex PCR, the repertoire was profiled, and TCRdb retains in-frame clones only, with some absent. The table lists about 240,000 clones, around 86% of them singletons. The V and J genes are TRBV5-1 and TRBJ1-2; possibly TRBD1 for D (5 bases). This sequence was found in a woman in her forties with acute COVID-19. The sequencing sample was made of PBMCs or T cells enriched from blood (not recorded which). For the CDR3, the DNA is TGCGCCAGCAGCCGCGGGACGGAGAACTATGGCTACACCTTC. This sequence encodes CASSRGTENYGYTF.